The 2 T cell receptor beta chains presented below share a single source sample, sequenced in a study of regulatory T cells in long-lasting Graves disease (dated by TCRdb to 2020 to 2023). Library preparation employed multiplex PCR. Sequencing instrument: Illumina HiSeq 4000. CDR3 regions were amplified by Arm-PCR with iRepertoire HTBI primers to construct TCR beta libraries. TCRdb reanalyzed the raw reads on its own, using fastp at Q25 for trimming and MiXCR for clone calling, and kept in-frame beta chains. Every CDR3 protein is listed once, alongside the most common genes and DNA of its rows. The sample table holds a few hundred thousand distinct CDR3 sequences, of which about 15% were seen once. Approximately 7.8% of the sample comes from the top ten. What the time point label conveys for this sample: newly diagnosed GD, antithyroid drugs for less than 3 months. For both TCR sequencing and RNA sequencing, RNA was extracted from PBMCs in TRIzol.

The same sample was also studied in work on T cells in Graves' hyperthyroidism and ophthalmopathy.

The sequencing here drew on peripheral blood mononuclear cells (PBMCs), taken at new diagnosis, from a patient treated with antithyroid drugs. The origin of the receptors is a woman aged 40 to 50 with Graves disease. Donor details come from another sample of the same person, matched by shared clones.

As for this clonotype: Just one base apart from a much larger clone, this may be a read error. This CDR3 reads CASSPPRRVDNEQFF. The DNA for the CDR3 is TGTGCCAGCAGTCCCCCCCGCAGGGTGGATAATGAGCAGTTCTTC. The genes are TRBV27 and TRBJ2-1, with a tentative D call TRBD1 (5 bases). This CDR3 spans 15 amino acids. In germline, CDR1 is MNHEY, CDR2 SMNVEV (reference sequence). V shed 5 bases and J shed 7 bases, with 18 bases lying between them.

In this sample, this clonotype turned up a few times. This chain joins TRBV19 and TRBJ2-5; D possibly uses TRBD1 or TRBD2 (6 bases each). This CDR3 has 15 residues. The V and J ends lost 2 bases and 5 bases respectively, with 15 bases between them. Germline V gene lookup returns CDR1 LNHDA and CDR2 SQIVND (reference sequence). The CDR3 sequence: CASSISVGGQETQYF. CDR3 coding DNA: TGTGCCAGTAGTATAAGCGTTGGGGGGCAGGAGACCCAGTACTTC.